The 17 T cell receptor beta chains below all came from one sample that was sequenced in a study of long-term antiretroviral therapy in people with HIV. Samples were assayed with immunoSEQ v3.0 at survey level. Assay: immunoSEQ multiplex PCR; the TCRdb copy retains only in-frame clones and omits some. Here the sample spans 48,000 or so clones, about 80% being singletons. Sequencing used unsorted PBMCs, obtained 0.8 years after starting antiretroviral therapy. Receptors originate from a woman under 30 with HIV.

V usage is TRBV5-1 and J usage is TRBJ2-3; D remains ambiguous. CDR1 and CDR2 (germline): SGHRS, YFSETQ. This CDR3 is built from 12 residues. The germline V and J ends were trimmed by 4 bases and 7 bases, with 10 bases remaining between them. This CDR3 reads CASSPEAYTQYF. CDR3 sequence (DNA): TGCGCCAGCAGCCCCGAAGCCTATACGCAGTATTTT.

This chain uses TRBV7-2 with TRBJ2-3; no clear D. Germline CDR1 reads SGHTA; CDR2 reads FQGNSA. V gave up 5 bases and J gave up 1 base, with 13 bases separating them. The CDR3 totals 15 residues. CDR3 region: CASSPLLGGTDTQYF. For the CDR3, the DNA is TGTGCCAGCAGCCCCCTCCTAGGAGGCACAGATACGCAGTATTTT.

The chain has TRBV7-6 and TRBJ2-7; no clear D. This CDR3 spans 13 amino acids. Germline V gene lookup returns CDR1 SGHVS and CDR2 FNYEAQ. Trimming cost V 0 bases and J 3 bases, with 6 bases left between them. The CDR3 is CASSLAGGYEQYF. CDR3 DNA: TGTGCCAGCAGCTTAGCGGGCGGCTACGAGCAGTACTTC.

The chain recombines TRBV9 with TRBJ1-1, with D unclear. Between the trimmed V and J ends, which lost 3 bases and 4 bases, there was a span of 16 bases. The V gene's germline CDR1 is SGDLS and CDR2 YYNGEE. CDR3 size: 15 residues. The CDR3 loop is CASSARTDFSTEAFF. CDR3 sequence (DNA): TGTGCCAGCAGCGCCCGGACCGATTTCTCCACTGAAGCTTTCTTT.

V is TRBV5-4 and J is TRBJ2-7; 12 nucleotides agree with TRBD2. V gave up 4 bases and J gave up 5 bases; unmatched junction bases: 1. CDR1 SGHNT and CDR2 YYREEE come from the germline V gene (reference sequence). The CDR3 runs to 13 residues. CDR3 amino acids: CASSRLAGDEQYF. In nucleotides, the CDR3 is TGTGCCAGCAGCCGACTAGCGGGAGACGAGCAGTACTTC.

In DNA form, the CDR3 reads TGTGCCAGCTCACCCGTTGCAAAGAAGAACACTGAAGCTTTCTTT. Protein: CASSPVAKKNTEAFF. The V gene is TRBV18, the J gene TRBJ1-1; no clear D. The CDR3 sequence is 15 residues long. Germline V gene lookup returns CDR1 KGHSH and CDR2 LQKENI. The V gene lost 3 bases and the J gene lost 1 base, with 12 bases spanning the gap.

The chain employs TRBV4-2 and TRBJ2-7, with 7 bases aligning to TRBD2. Per the germline V gene, CDR1 is LGHNA and CDR2 is YNFKEQ. The CDR3 is 14 residues long. V gave up 1 base and J gave up 3 bases; unmatched junction bases: 3. CDR3 residues: CASSQAGTIYEQYF. CDR3 in DNA: TGTGCCAGCAGCCAAGCAGGGACTATCTACGAGCAGTACTTC.

The table lists this clone with a count of one. The V gene is TRBV4-2, the J gene TRBJ2-7, with TRBD1 as a possible D gene (6 bases). Germline V gene sequence: CDR1 LGHNA, CDR2 YNFKEQ. V was pared by 1 base and J by 2 bases, with 15 bases between. The CDR3 loop spans 16 amino acids. The CDR3: CASSQATQGTAYEQYF. In DNA, the CDR3 is TGTGCCAGCAGCCAAGCAACTCAGGGGACGGCCTACGAGCAGTACTTC.

V and J are TRBV28 and TRBJ2-4, with TRBD1 identical over 12 bases. The CDR3 runs 15 residues. The germline CDR1 and CDR2 sequences are MDHEN and SYDVKM. J lost 7 bases, V lost 9 bases, and 10 bases had no gene match. The DNA for the CDR3 is TGTGCCAGTACCGGCCCCGGGACAGGGGGCAACATTCAGTACTTC. Translating it yields CASTGPGTGGNIQYF.

The chain carries TRBV5-1 and TRBJ2-5, with D maybe TRBD1 (5 bases). V lost 4 bases to trimming and J lost 2 bases, with 12 bases between them. Germline V gene data show CDR1 as SGHRS and CDR2 as YFSETQ. This CDR3 has 14 residues. Here the CDR3 DNA reads TGCGCCAGCAGCAGGGGTCCAGCACAAGAGACCCAGTACTTC. Its translation is CASSRGPAQETQYF.

The CDR3 region has the DNA TGCGCCAGCAGCCAAGTTGCGACGCAGGGGGGATTTGTCGGGGAGCTGTTTTTT. It codes for CASSQVATQGGFVGELFF. This rearrangement joins TRBV4-3 to TRBJ2-2, with TRBD1 as a possible D gene (7 bases). V dropped 1 base and J dropped 7 bases, with 22 bases sitting between them. The CDR3 spans 18 residues. The V gene's germline CDR1 is LGHNA and CDR2 YSLEER.

This sequence joins TRBV2 and TRBJ2-3; 8 bases agree with TRBD1. Germline V gene lookup returns CDR1 SNHLY and CDR2 FYNNEI. The CDR3 sequence is 16 residues long. The junction had 10 bases not matched to a gene; V was cut back by 6 bases and J by 2 bases. CDR3 protein: CASRERSGGPTDTQYF. In nucleotides, the CDR3 is TGTGCCAGCAGAGAAAGGTCAGGGGGCCCCACAGATACGCAGTATTTT.

V and J are TRBV18 and TRBJ1-5; maybe TRBD1 (6 bases). The CDR3 runs 20 residues. Trimming stripped 6 bases from V and 1 base from J, with 28 bases between. Germline CDR1 and CDR2: KGHSH and LQKENI. The CDR3 protein is CASSPERPYRDVKSNQPQHF. The CDR3 nucleotides read TGTGCCAGCTCCCCAGAAAGACCCTACAGGGACGTGAAAAGCAATCAGCCCCAGCATTTT.

The J gene is TRBJ2-7, the V gene TRBV7-9; D might be TRBD2 (7 bases). The CDR3 runs to 16 residues. With 5 bases removed from V and 0 bases from J, the gap between germline ends came to 17 bases. Germline lookup yields CDR1 SEHNR and CDR2 FQNEAQ (reference sequence). In nucleotides, the CDR3 is TGTGCCAGCAGCACCTGGGGGGGGCGAAGCTCCTACGAGCAGTACTTC. It is translated as CASSTWGGRSSYEQYF.

This clone showed up just a few times. The rearrangement links TRBV5-8 to TRBJ2-7, with 9 bases aligning to TRBD2. V trimming: 2 bases; J trimming: 2 bases; junction bases outside the gene matches: 8. Germline loops: CDR1 SGHTS, CDR2 YDEGEE. This CDR3 region has 16 residues. The CDR3 protein is CASSFRRLAVPYEQYF. The DNA for the CDR3 is TGTGCCAGCAGCTTTAGGCGACTAGCGGTGCCCTACGAGCAGTACTTC.

This clone appeared a single time. The gene calls are TRBV4-3 and TRBJ1-1, with D unclear. This CDR3 comprises 14 residues. V was trimmed by 0 bases and J by 10 bases, leaving 15 bases between them. Germline values: CDR1 LGHNA, CDR2 YSLEER. The CDR3 DNA follows: TGCGCCAGCAGCCAAGACCGGACCGCCCGGGGAGCTTTCTTT. Amino acids: CASSQDRTARGAFF.

This chain joins TRBV5-4 and TRBJ2-7; the match to TRBD1 covers 8 bases. CDR1 SGHNT and CDR2 YYREEE come from the germline V gene (reference sequence). The CDR3 runs to 14 residues. Unmatched junction bases numbered 3, after V lost 2 bases and J lost 2 bases. The CDR3 sequence is CASSFGQGTYEQYF. The CDR3, as DNA: TGTGCCAGCAGCTTCGGACAGGGTACCTACGAGCAGTACTTC.